This is a list of T cell receptor beta chains from one sample in a study of Graves' ophthalmopathy and Graves' hyperthyroidism. MiXCR, applied by TCRdb to the multiplex PCR reads, yields one record per CDR3 protein. The repertoire has just over 600,000 distinct CDR3 sequences, around a fifth of them found once; the top ten carry approximately 7%. What was sequenced was peripheral blood. Receptor source: a woman aged 18-29 years with stable Graves' hyperthyroidism. Some clones in this sample may be carry-over from other donors' samples. Each CDR3 is given without its conserved first and last residue.

V | CDR3
TRBV9 | ASSGHRPKGGGYGYT
TRBV12-3/TRBV12-4 | ASRDPPGLASTGELF
TRBV5-6 | ATKLTGNTEAF
TRBV15 | ATSRVGGRAYEQY
TRBV20-1 | SAISGQTPSTEAF
TRBV9 | ASSVGASNTGELF
TRBV4-2 | ASRVYRDGPPTGELF
TRBV11-1 | ASSANAAYEQY
TRBV5-1 | ASSLGQGGIAEQY
TRBV11-2 | ASSPLTSGGETQY
TRBV6-5 | ASSIPGTFTEAF
TRBV14 | ASSQGLPATNYGYT
TRBV9 | ASSSSGNSYEQY
TRBV12-3/TRBV12-4 | ASTLHMTNTEAF
TRBV6-2/TRBV6-3 | ASSYRRPPSGNTIY
TRBV12-3/TRBV12-4 | ASSLWAGDLNTEAF
TRBV6-2/TRBV6-3 | ASSSGQGIPSGANVLT
TRBV6-1 | AIDEGSHYEQY
TRBV13 | ASSPWDRDTEAF
TRBV27 | ASSRDRGTSPLH
TRBV10-1 | ASSRDHQETQY
TRBV6-2/TRBV6-3 | ASGSNQPQH
TRBV6-5 | ASSYGVGRSPLH
TRBV5-1 | ASSPTGGSGTGELF
TRBV6-5 | ASRLQVGRLPQH
TRBV28 | ASSWDRSQETQY
TRBV28 | ASSPGWGRVRGAGELF
TRBV19 | ASSEDSGYEQY
TRBV25-1 | ASSERPVVTGQNPYEQY
TRBV3-1 | ASSLPSRGTGELF
TRBV20-1 | SALRGGLNTEAF
TRBV30 | AWSVGQGSSYEQY
TRBV7-2 | ASSLGQYNTEAF
TRBV4-1 | ASSQGNRGASTDTQY
TRBV12-3/TRBV12-4 | ASSTPDSYYGYT
TRBV5-6 | ASSPSGFVTEAF
TRBV12-3/TRBV12-4 | ASSPGAHQPQH
TRBV30 | AWTGLFTHEQY
TRBV20-1 | SARDRISGNTIY
TRBV4-2 | ASSITGTSTTYEQY
TRBV24-1 | ATSDSTGYQPQH
TRBV6-4 | ASSGGAAGELF
TRBV12-3/TRBV12-4 | ASSSERQEQY
TRBV5-1 | ASSLQGAGAEAF
TRBV6-1 | ASSASSGGRVGELF
TRBV7-2 | ASSTSGGGITEAF
TRBV28 | ASSLVGQGYEQY
TRBV20-1 | SALEFGETQY
TRBV14 | ASSQVNEQY
TRBV10-1 | ASRITWHHQETQY
TRBV6-1 | ASAASGRAYEQY
TRBV10-3 | AISVEGSTEAF